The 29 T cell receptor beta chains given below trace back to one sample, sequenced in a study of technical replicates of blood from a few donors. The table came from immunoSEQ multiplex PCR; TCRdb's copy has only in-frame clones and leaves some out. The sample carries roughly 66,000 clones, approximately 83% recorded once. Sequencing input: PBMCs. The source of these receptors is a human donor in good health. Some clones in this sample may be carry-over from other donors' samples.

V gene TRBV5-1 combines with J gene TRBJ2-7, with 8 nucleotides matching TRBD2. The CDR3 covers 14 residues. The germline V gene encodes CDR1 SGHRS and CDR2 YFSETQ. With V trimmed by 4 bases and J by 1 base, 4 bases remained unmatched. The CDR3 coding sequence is TGCGCCAGCAGCGTGACTAGCGAGTCCTACGAGCAGTACTTC. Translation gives CASSVTSESYEQYF.

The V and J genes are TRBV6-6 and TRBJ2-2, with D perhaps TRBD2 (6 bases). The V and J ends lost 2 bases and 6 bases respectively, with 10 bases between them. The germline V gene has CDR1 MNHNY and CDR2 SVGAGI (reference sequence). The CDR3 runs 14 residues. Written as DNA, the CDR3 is TGTGCCAGCAGTTACGTCGGGGGACCCGGGGAGCTGTTTTTT. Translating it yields CASSYVGGPGELFF.

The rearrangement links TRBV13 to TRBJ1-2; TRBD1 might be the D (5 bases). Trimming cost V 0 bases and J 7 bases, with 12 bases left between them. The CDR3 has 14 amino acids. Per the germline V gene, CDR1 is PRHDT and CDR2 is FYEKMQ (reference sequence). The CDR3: CASSLGRGSSGYTF. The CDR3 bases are TGTGCCAGCAGCTTAGGCCGGGGGTCCAGTGGCTACACCTTC.

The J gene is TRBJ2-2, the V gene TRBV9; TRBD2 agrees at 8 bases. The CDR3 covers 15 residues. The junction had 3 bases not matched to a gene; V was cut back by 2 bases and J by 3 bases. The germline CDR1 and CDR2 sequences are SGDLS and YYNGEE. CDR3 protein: CASSVTSGYTGELFF. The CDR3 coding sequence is TGTGCCAGCAGCGTTACTAGCGGTTACACCGGGGAGCTGTTTTTT.

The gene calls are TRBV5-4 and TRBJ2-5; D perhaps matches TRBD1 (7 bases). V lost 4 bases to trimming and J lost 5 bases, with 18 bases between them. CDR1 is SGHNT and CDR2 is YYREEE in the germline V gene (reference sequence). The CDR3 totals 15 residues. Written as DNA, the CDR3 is TGTGCCAGCAGCCCCCGTGGAGGGGGCGGTGAGACCCAGTACTTC. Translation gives CASSPRGGGGETQYF.

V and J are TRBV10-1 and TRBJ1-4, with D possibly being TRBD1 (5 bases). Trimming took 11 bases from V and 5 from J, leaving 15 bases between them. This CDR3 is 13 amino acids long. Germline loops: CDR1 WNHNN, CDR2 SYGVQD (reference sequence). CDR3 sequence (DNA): TGCGCCGGAAACAGGAGGGCCAATGAAAAACTGTTTTTT. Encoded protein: CAGNRRANEKLFF.

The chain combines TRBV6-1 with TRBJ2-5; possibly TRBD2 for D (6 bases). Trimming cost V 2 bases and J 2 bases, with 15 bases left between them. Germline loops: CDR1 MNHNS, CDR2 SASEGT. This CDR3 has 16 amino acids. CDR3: CASSERARGGQETQYF. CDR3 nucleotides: TGTGCCAGCAGTGAAAGGGCTAGAGGAGGGCAAGAGACCCAGTACTTC.

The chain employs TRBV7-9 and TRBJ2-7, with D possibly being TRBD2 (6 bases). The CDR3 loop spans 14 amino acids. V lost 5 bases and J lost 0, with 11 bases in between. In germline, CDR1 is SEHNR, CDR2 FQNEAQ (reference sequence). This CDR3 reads CASSPAGSSYEQYF. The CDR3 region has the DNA TGTGCCAGCAGCCCCGCGGGATCCTCCTACGAGCAGTACTTC.

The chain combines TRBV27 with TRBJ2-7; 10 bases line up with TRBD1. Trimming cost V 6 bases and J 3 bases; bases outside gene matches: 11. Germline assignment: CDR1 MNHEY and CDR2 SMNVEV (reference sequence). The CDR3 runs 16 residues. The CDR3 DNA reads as TGTGCCAGCAGCCCACGGACAGGGGGACGAGGCTACGAGCAGTACTTC. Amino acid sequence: CASSPRTGGRGYEQYF.

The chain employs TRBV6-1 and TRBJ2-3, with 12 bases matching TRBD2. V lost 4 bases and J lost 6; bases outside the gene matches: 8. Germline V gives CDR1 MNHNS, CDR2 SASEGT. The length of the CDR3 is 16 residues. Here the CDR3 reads CASSALGLAGFDTQYF. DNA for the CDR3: TGTGCCAGCAGTGCACTCGGACTAGCGGGGTTCGATACGCAGTATTTT.

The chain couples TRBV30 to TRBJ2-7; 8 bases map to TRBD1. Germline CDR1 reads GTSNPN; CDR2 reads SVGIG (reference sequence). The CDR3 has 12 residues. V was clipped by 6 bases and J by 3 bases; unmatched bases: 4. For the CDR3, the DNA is TGTGCCTGTGGGACAGGCCTCTACGAGCAGTACTTC. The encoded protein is CACGTGLYEQYF.

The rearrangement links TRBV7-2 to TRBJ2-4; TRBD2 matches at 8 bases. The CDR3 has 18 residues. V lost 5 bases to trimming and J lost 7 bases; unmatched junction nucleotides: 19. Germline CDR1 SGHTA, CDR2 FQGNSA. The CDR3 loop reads CASSVRGQGGRGGNIQYF. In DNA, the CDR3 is TGTGCCAGCAGCGTTAGAGGGCAGGGAGGGCGCGGGGGGAACATTCAGTACTTC. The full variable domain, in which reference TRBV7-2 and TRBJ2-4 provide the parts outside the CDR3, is GAGVSQSPSNKVTEKGKDVELRCDPISGHTALYWYRQSLGQGLEFLIYFQGNSAPDKSGLPSDRFSAERTGGSVSTLTIQRTQQEDSAVYLCASSVRGQGGRGGNIQYFGAGTRLSVL.

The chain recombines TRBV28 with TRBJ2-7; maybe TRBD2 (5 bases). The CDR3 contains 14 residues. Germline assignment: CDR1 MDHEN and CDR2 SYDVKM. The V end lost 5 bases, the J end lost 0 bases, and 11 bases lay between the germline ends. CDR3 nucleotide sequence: TGTGCCAGCAGTCAAACAGCGGTCTCCTACGAGCAGTACTTC. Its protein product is CASSQTAVSYEQYF.

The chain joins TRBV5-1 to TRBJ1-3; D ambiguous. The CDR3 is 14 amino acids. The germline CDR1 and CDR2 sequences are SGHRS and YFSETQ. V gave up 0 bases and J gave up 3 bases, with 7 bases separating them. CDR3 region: CASSLASGGNTIYF. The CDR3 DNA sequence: TGCGCCAGCAGCTTGGCTTCCGGTGGAAACACCATATATTTT.

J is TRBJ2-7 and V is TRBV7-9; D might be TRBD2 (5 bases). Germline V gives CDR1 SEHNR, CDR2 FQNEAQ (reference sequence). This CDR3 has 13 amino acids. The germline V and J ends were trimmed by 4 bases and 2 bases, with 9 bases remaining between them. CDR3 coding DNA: TGTGCCAGCAGCTCCGGACTGGCCTACGAGCAGTACTTC. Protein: CASSSGLAYEQYF.

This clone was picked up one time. The chain's CDR3 is CARRMGQGRADTQYF. DNA of the CDR3: TGTGCCAGAAGGATGGGACAGGGGAGGGCAGATACGCAGTATTTT. The chain is built from TRBV2 and TRBJ2-3; 10 bases match TRBD1. Unmatched junction bases numbered 10, after V lost 9 bases and J lost 4 bases. The CDR3 runs 15 residues. Germline V gene lookup returns CDR1 SNHLY and CDR2 FYNNEI.

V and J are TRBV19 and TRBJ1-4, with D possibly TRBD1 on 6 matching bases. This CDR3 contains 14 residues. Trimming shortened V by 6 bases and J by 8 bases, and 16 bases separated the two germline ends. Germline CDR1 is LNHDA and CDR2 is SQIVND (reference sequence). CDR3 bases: TGTGCCAGTAGAGACGACAGGCTGGGGGAAAAACTGTTTTTT. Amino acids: CASRDDRLGEKLFF.

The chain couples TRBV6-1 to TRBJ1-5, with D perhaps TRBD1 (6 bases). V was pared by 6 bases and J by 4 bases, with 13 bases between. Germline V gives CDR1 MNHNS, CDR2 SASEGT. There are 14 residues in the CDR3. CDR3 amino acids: CASRIQGQNQPQHF. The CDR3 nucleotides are TGTGCCAGCAGAATACAGGGTCAGAATCAGCCCCAGCATTTT.

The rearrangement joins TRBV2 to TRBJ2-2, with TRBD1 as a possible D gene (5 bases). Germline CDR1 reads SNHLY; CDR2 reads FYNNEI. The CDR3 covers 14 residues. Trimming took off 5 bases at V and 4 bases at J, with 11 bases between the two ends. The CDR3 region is CASSRNQGTGELFF. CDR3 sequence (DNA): TGTGCCAGCAGTAGGAACCAGGGCACCGGGGAGCTGTTTTTT.

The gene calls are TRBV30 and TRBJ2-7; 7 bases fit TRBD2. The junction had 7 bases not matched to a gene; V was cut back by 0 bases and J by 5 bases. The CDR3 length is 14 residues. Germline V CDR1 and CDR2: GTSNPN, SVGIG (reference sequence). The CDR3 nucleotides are TGTGCCTGGAGTGTTAAGGGAGGGTCACACGAGCAGTACTTC. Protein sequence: CAWSVKGGSHEQYF.

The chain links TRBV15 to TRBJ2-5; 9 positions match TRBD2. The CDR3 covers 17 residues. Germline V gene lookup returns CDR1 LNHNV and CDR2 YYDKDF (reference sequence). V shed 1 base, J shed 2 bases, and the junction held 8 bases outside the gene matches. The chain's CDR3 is CATSRGRLAAYQETQYF. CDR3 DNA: TGTGCCACCAGCAGAGGCCGACTAGCGGCCTATCAAGAGACCCAGTACTTC.

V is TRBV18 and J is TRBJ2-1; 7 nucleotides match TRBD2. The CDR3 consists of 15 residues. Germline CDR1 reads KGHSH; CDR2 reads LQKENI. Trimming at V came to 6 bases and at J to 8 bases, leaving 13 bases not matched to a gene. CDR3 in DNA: TGTGCCAGCTCCCTCAGGGACTATCCCTCCGATGAGCAGTTCTTC. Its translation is CASSLRDYPSDEQFF.

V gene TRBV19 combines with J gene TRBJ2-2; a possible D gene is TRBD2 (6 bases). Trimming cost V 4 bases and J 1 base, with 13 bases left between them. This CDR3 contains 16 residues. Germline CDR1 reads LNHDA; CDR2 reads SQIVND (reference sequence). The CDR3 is CASSNPSGENTGELFF. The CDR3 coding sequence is TGTGCCAGTAGTAACCCATCGGGGGAGAACACCGGGGAGCTGTTTTTT.

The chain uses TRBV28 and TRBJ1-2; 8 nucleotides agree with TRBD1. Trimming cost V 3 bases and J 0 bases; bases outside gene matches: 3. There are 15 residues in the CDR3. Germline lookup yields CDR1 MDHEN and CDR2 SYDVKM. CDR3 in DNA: TGTGCCAGCAGTTTCCTGACAGGGGCTAACTATGGCTACACCTTC. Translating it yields CASSFLTGANYGYTF.

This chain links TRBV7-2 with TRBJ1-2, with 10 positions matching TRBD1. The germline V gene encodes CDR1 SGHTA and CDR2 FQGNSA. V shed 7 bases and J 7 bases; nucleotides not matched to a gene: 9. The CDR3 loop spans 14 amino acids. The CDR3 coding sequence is TGTGCCAGCACCGCAGACAGGGGGCTAGGTGGCTACACCTTC. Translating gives CASTADRGLGGYTF.

The CDR3 loop is CASSRTGVSPSNQPQHF. CDR3 nucleotide sequence: TGCGCCAGCAGTCGTACAGGGGTCTCCCCTAGCAATCAGCCCCAGCATTTT. This sequence joins TRBV23-1 and TRBJ1-5, with 7 bases fitting TRBD1. TRBV23-1 belongs to the ORF category, with a function that is uncertain. The CDR3 consists of 17 residues. J lost 0 bases, V lost 4 bases, and 9 bases had no gene match.

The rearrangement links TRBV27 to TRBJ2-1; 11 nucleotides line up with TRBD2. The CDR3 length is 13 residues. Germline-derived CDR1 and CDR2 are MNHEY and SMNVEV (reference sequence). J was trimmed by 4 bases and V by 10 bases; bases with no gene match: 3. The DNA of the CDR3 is TGTGCCACGGGACTAGCGGTTTACAATGAGCAGTTCTTC. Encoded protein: CATGLAVYNEQFF.

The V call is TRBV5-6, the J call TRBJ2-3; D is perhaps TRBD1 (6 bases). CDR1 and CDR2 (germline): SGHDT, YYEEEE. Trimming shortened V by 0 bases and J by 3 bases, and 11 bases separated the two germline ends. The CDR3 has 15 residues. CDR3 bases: TGTGCCAGCAGCTTGGGCAGGGGTGCGACAGATACGCAGTATTTT. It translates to CASSLGRGATDTQYF. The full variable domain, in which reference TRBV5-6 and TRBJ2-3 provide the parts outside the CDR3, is DAGVTQSPTHLIKTRGQQVTLRCSPKSGHDTVSWYQQALGQGPQFIFQYYEEEERQRGNFPDRFSGHQFPNYSSELNVNALLLGDSALYLCASSLGRGATDTQYFGPGTRLTVL.

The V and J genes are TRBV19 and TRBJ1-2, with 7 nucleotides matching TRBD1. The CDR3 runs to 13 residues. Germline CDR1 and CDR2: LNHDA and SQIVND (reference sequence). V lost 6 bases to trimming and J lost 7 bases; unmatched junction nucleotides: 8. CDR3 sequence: CASSMDRPAGYTF. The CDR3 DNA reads TGTGCCAGTAGCATGGACAGGCCGGCTGGCTACACCTTC.